This T cell receptor beta chain was obtained from a study of cytotoxic CD8 clonotypes in ibrutinib-treated CLL. Study overall: The study recorded mean values of almost 260,000 productive templates and under 100,000 productive rearrangements per sample.

The data were produced by immunoSEQ multiplex PCR, yet TCRdb's version contains in-frame clones alone and is incomplete. The sample gives 200,000 to 250,000 clones, 70% of which show up once; roughly 6.4% is in the top ten. Findings of the study overall: At progression, clonality fell back toward baseline after rising at ibrutinib response.

Points on this clone: No antigen is known for it.

Looked up from germline, CDR1 is SGHRS and CDR2 is YFSETQ. The CDR3 spans 18 residues. The V segment lost 0 bases and the J segment 3 bases; nucleotides outside the gene matches: 9. This TCR derives from a human donor with chronic lymphocytic leukemia. The sample here was PBMCs, taken after 12 months of ibrutinib treatment. The chain carries TRBV5-1 and TRBJ2-1; 10 bases are a match to TRBD2. DNA for the CDR3: TGCGCCAGCAGCTTGGCCCACAGACTAGCGGGCAACTACAATGAGCAGTTCTTC. Translation gives CASSLAHRLAGNYNEQFF.